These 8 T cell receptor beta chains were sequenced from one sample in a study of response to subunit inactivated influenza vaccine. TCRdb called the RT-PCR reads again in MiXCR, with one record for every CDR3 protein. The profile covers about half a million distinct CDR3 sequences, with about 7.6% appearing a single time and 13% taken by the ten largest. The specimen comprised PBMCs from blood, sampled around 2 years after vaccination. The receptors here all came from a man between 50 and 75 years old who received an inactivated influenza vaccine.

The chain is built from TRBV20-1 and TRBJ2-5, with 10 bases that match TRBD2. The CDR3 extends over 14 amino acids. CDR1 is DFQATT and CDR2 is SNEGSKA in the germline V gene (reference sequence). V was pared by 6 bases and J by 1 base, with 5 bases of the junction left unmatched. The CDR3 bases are TGCAGTGCCCTAAGCGGGAGGGTCCAAGAGACCCAGTACTTC. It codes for CSALSGRVQETQYF.

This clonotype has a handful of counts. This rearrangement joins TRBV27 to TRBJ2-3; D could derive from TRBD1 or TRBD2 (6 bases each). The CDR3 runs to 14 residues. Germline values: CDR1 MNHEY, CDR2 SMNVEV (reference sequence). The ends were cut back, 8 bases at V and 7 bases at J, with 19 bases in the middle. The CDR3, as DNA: TGTGCCAGCTCAATGGGCAGGGGAGGTTATACGCAGTATTTT. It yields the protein CASSMGRGGYTQYF.

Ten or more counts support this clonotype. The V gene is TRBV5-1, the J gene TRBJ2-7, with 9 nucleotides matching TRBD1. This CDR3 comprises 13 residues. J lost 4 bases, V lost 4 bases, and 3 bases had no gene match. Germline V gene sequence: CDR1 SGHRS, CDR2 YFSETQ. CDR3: CASSLTGGYEQYF. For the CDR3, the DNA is TGCGCCAGCAGCCTGACAGGGGGATACGAGCAGTACTTC.

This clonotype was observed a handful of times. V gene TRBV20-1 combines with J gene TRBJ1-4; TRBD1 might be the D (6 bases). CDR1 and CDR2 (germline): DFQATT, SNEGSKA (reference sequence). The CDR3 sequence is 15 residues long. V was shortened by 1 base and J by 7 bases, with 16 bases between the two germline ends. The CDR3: CSARGGGGGGEKLFF. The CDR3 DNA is TGCAGTGCTAGAGGAGGGGGTGGGGGCGGTGAAAAACTGTTTTTT.

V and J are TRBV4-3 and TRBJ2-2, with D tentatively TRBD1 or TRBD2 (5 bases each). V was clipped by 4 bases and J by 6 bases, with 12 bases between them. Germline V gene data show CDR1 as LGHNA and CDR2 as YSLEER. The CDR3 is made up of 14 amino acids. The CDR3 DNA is TGCGCCAGCAGCCGGACCGGGACCTCCGGGGAGCTGTTTTTT. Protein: CASSRTGTSGELFF.

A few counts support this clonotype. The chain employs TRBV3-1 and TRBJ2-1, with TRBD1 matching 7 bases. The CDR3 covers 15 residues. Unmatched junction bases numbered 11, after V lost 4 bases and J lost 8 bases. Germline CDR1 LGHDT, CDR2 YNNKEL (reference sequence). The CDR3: CASSPEPGGHDEQFF. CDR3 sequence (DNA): TGTGCCAGCAGCCCTGAGCCAGGGGGTCACGATGAGCAGTTCTTC.

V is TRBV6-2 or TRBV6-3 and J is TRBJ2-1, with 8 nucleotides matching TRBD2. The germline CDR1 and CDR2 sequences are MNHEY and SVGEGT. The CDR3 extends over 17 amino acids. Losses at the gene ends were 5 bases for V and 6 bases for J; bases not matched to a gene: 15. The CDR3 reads CASSNPPLAGGVNEQFF. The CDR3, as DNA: TGTGCCAGCAGTAACCCACCCCTGGCGGGAGGCGTCAATGAGCAGTTCTTC.

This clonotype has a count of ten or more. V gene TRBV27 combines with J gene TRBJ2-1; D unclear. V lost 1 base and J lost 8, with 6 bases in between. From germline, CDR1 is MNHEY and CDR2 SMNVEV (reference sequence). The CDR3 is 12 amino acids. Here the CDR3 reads CASSLYGYEQFF. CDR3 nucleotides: TGTGCCAGCAGTTTATACGGGTATGAGCAGTTCTTC.